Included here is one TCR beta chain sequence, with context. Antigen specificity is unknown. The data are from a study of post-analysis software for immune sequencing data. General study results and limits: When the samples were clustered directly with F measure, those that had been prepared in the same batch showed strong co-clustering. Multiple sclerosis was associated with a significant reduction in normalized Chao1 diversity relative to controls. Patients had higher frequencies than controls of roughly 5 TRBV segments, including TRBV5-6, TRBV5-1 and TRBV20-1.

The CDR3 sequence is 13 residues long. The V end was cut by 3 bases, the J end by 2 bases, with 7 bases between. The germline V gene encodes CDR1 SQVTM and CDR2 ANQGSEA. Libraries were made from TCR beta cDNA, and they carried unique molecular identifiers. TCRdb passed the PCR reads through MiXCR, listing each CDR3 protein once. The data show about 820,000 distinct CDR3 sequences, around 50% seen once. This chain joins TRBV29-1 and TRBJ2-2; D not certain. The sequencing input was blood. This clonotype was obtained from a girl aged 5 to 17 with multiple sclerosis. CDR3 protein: CSVDSHNTGELFF. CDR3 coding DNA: TGCAGCGTTGATTCGCATAACACCGGGGAGCTGTTTTTT.